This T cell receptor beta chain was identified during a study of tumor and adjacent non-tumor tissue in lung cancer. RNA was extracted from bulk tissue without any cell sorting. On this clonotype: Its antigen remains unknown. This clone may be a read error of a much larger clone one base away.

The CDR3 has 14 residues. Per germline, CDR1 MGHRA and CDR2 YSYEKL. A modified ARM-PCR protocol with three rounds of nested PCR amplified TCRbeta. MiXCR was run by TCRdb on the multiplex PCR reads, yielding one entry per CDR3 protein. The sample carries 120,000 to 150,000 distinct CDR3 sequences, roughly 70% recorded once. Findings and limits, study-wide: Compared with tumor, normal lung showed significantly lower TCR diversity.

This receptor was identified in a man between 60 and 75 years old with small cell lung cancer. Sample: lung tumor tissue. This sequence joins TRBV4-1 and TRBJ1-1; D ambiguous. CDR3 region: CASRQDRGNTEAFF. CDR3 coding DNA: TGCGCCAGCAGACAAGACCGAGGGAACACTGAAGCTTTCTTT.